The 7 T cell receptor beta chains below all came from one sample that was sequenced in a study of identical twins. One entry per CDR3 protein results from TCRdb running MiXCR on the 5' RACE reads. The profile shows 400,000 to 500,000 distinct CDR3 sequences, roughly 20% of them singletons. Sequenced: naive T cells sorted from blood. These receptor sequences come from a man in his forties or fifties in good health.

The V gene is TRBV10-3, the J gene TRBJ2-7; 11 bases are shared with TRBD2. The V and J ends lost 10 bases and 4 bases, in that order; junction bases with no gene match: 3. Germline V gene data show CDR1 as ENHRY and CDR2 as SYGVKD. The length of the CDR3 is 12 residues. The CDR3 sequence is CATWTSGYEQYF. For the CDR3, the DNA is TGTGCCACCTGGACTAGCGGGTACGAGCAGTACTTC.

The J gene is TRBJ2-1, the V gene TRBV20-1; possibly TRBD2 for D (5 bases). Germline values: CDR1 DFQATT, CDR2 SNEGSKA (reference sequence). This CDR3 is 14 amino acids long. V was cut by 6 bases and J by 0 bases, with 12 bases left in between. The CDR3 bases are TGCAGTGCGTTCGCCGACTACTCCTACAATGAGCAGTTCTTC. Protein product: CSAFADYSYNEQFF.

For this clonotype: At one end, the junction sequence differs from germline, possibly due to a read error. The chain couples TRBV5-5 to TRBJ2-7, with a weak D call TRBD2 (6 bases). Germline V lookup: CDR1 SGHKS, CDR2 YYEKEE (reference sequence). This CDR3 has 14 amino acids. The CDR3 bases are TGTGCCAGCAGCACTCCGGGACTCTCCCACGAGCAGTACTTC. Residues: CASSTPGLSHEQYF.

The V and J genes are TRBV11-1 and TRBJ2-3, with TRBD2 matching 7 bases. This CDR3 contains 14 residues. The J segment lost 1 base and the V segment lost 8 bases, leaving 6 bases of the junction unmatched. The germline V gene has CDR1 SGHAT and CDR2 FQDESV (reference sequence). This chain's CDR3 is CASGGGSGTDTQYF. For the CDR3, the DNA is TGTGCCAGCGGTGGCGGGAGCGGCACAGATACGCAGTATTTT.

This clonotype has only a few counts. This chain connects TRBV7-9 to TRBJ2-7; perhaps TRBD2 as D (6 bases). CDR3 length equals 15 residues. CDR1 SEHNR and CDR2 FQNEAQ come from the germline V gene (reference sequence). V was clipped by 2 bases and J by 4 bases, with 15 bases between them. CDR3 sequence (DNA): TGTGCCAGCAGCTTATTTCCAGGCGGGGTATACGAGCAGTACTTC. It specifies CASSLFPGGVYEQYF.

This clonotype was found a few times. V is TRBV12-3 or TRBV12-4 and J is TRBJ2-4; 8 bases align to TRBD2. The CDR3 totals 20 residues. V gave up 1 base and J gave up 2 bases; unmatched junction bases: 16. The CDR3 region is CASSLELWRGVAVSKNIQYF. The DNA of the CDR3 is TGTGCCAGCAGTTTAGAGCTCTGGCGGGGGGTAGCGGTGTCCAAAAACATTCAGTACTTC.

As to this clonotype: Just one base apart from a much larger clone, this may be a read error. The chain uses TRBV28 and TRBJ2-1, with no clear D. The V end was cut by 3 bases, the J end by 12 bases, with 18 bases between. There are 14 residues in the CDR3. Looked up from germline, CDR1 is MDHEN and CDR2 is SYDVKM. The CDR3 spells CASSLSQLGHVQFF. In DNA, the CDR3 is TGTGCCAGCAGTTTGAGCCAGCTGGGTCATGTGCAGTTCTTC.